These T cell receptor beta chains were read from a single sample in a study of blood T cell repertoires in COVID-19. Measured with immunoSEQ multiplex PCR; TCRdb has only the in-frame clones, and not every one. Of around 94,000 clones in the sample, 92% were seen once. Sequencing was done on a sample of peripheral blood. The receptors come from a woman in her 50s with COVID-19, enrolled during active disease. CDR3s include the opening cysteine and the closing phenylalanine or tryptophan. Each record gives: CDR3 DNA, CDR3 protein, J gene, clone size, V gene, D gene. D genes are given only for firm matches. Only part of the rows carry a size: once, few, many, or a class if the clone is expanded.

TGTGCCAGCAGCTTCGGGGGCACAGATACGCAGTATTTT	CASSFGGTDTQYF	TRBJ2-3	-	TRBV6-6	-
TGTGCCACCAGCAGAGAGGGTCAGGGGGCGAACATTCAGTACTTC	CATSREGQGANIQYF	TRBJ2-4	once	TRBV15	TRBD1
TGTGCCAGCAGTACCTTGGGCCGGGACAGGGGGCGTGTGAACACTGAAGCTTTCTTT	CASSTLGRDRGRVNTEAFF	TRBJ1-1	-	TRBV6-2/TRBV6-3	TRBD1
TGTGCCAGCAGCCAAGACAGGGGTTCACCCCTCCACTTT	CASSQDRGSPLHF	TRBJ1-6	-	TRBV3-1/TRBV3-2	-
TGTGCCAGCAGTGAATCGACCAGGCAGCCCCAGCATTTT	CASSESTRQPQHF	TRBJ1-5	-	TRBV6-1	-
TGTGCCACCAGCGGAACAGGTAATGAGCAGTTCTTC	CATSGTGNEQFF	TRBJ2-1	once	TRBV15	-
TGTGCCAGCAGACAGGACAGGGGGCTAGGAAACACCATATATTTT	CASRQDRGLGNTIYF	TRBJ1-3	-	TRBV11-2	TRBD1
TGTGCCAGCAGCTTGCGCGGGGATGTGAGGAATTCACCCCTCCACTTT	CASSLRGDVRNSPLHF	TRBJ1-6	-	TRBV5-5	-
TGCAGTGCTAGTTTATTCGACAGAGCGCTTAACTATGGCTACACCTTC	CSASLFDRALNYGYTF	TRBJ1-2	-	TRBV20-1	-
TGTGCCAGCAGTTTAAGGGGCTCTAGCGGGGGGGTTCTCGGGCGTGAGCAGTTCTTC	CASSLRGSSGGVLGREQFF	TRBJ2-1	-	TRBV27	TRBD2
TGTGCCAGCAGCTTAGATCGGCGCGGGGGGGCCGGTAATGAGCAGTTCTTC	CASSLDRRGGAGNEQFF	TRBJ2-1	once	TRBV11-3	TRBD2
TGTGCCAGCAGTTTATACAGGGGGCAGCGGCAGCCCCAGCATTTT	CASSLYRGQRQPQHF	TRBJ1-5	-	TRBV28	TRBD1
TGTGCCAGCAGCCAACGAAATCAGGGCGACTATGGCTACACCTTC	CASSQRNQGDYGYTF	TRBJ1-2	-	TRBV7-9	-
TGTGCCAGCAGTTACGGCGACAGCGCTGGGCCCCAGCATTTT	CASSYGDSAGPQHF	TRBJ1-5	-	TRBV6-5	-
TGTGCCAGCTCAGGGAGGGAGAACTATGGCTACACCTTC	CASSGRENYGYTF	TRBJ1-2	-	TRBV5-6	-
TGTGCCAGCAGTACAGGACTAGCGGGGGGCCGAGAGACCCAGTACTTC	CASSTGLAGGRETQYF	TRBJ2-5	-	TRBV28	TRBD2
TGTGCCAGCAGCCCGACGGGGGGGGCCTACGAGCAGTACTTC	CASSPTGGAYEQYF	TRBJ2-7	-	TRBV27	TRBD2
TGCGCCAGCAGCTTGGAAGACAGCTATGGCTACACCTTC	CASSLEDSYGYTF	TRBJ1-2	-	TRBV5-1	-
TGTGCCAGCAGCCCACCTGGGACTATCAGGGTGGGGGAGACCCAGTACTTC	CASSPPGTIRVGETQYF	TRBJ2-5	-	TRBV5-6	TRBD2
TGTGCCAGCAGCGTAGGGTCAGGTCGGGGGCAGCCCCAGCATTTT	CASSVGSGRGQPQHF	TRBJ1-5	-	TRBV9	-
TGCAGTGCTAGTAGGGGGATGGGGGAAAAACTGTTTTTT	CSASRGMGEKLFF	TRBJ1-4	-	TRBV20-1	-
TGTGCCAGCAGCTCAGGCGGGAGAGACTATGGCTACACCTTC	CASSSGGRDYGYTF	TRBJ1-2	-	TRBV13	-
TGTGCCAGCAGCGGGCAGGGAAATCTGTATGGCTACACCTTC	CASSGQGNLYGYTF	TRBJ1-2	-	TRBV5-4	-
TGTGCCACCAGACCTAGCGGGGGGTCAGATACGCAGTATTTT	CATRPSGGSDTQYF	TRBJ2-3	-	TRBV24-1	TRBD2
TGTGCTAGTGGGACGAGGGGAGGAGGAAGCAATCAGCCCCAGCATTTT	CASGTRGGGSNQPQHF	TRBJ1-5	-	TRBV12-5	-
TGTGCCAGCAGTTTAGTAGGACAGGGGCAGTATGAGCAGTTCTTC	CASSLVGQGQYEQFF	TRBJ2-1	once	TRBV27	TRBD1
TGTGCCAGCAGCGCCCAGACAGGGATTAATGAAAAACTGTTTTTT	CASSAQTGINEKLFF	TRBJ1-4	once	TRBV9	TRBD1
TGCGCCAGCTTCCCGGGTACGAACACCGGGGAGCTGTTTTTT	CASFPGTNTGELFF	TRBJ2-2	few	TRBV5-1	-
TGTGCCAGTAATCCCGGGACTAGAGAGACCCAGTACTTC	CASNPGTRETQYF	TRBJ2-5	-	TRBV19	TRBD2
TGTGCCAGTAGCGTTCCGGGGCTAGCGGGCGTAGATGAGCAGTTCTTC	CASSVPGLAGVDEQFF	TRBJ2-1	-	TRBV19	TRBD2
TGTGCCAGCAGCTCACAGGGGATCTCGAGCAATCAGCCCCAGCATTTT	CASSSQGISSNQPQHF	TRBJ1-5	-	TRBV7-9	TRBD1
TGTGCCAGCAGCTTAGTGTCAGGGGGCTACTATGGCTACACCTTC	CASSLVSGGYYGYTF	TRBJ1-2	-	TRBV11-3	TRBD1
TGTGCCAGCAGTGTAGACAGGACCAGCACAGATACGCAGTATTTT	CASSVDRTSTDTQYF	TRBJ2-3	once	TRBV6-4	-
TGTGCCACCAGCTCACCCGGGACAAAAGGAAACACCATATATTTT	CATSSPGTKGNTIYF	TRBJ1-3	-	TRBV15	-
TGTGCCAGCAGTTACTCAACAGGGATATCCGATCTCTTCTCTGGAAACACCATATATTTT	CASSYSTGISDLFSGNTIYF	TRBJ1-3	-	TRBV6-2/TRBV6-3	-
TGTGCCAGCTCACCCGACCTGGTGGGGGAGGGAACTGAAGCTTTCTTT	CASSPDLVGEGTEAFF	TRBJ1-1	-	TRBV18	-
TGTGCCAGCAGCTTAGACAGGGCGTTTAACTATGGCTACACCTTC	CASSLDRAFNYGYTF	TRBJ1-2	once	TRBV7-2	-
TGTGCCAGCAGCTTACGCGGGACAGTCTATAATTCACCCCTCCACTTT	CASSLRGTVYNSPLHF	TRBJ1-6	-	TRBV7-2	TRBD1
TGCGCCAGCAGCCATCACCGGGGAGCGACCTCTGGAAACACCATATATTTT	CASSHHRGATSGNTIYF	TRBJ1-3	once	TRBV4-1	-
TGTGCCAGCAGCCAACGAGCCGTCAATGAGCAGTTCTTC	CASSQRAVNEQFF	TRBJ2-1	-	TRBV14	-
TGCGCCAGCAGCCAAGATCTGCCGACGGACGGACAGGGGTCCAATCAGCCCCAGCATTTT	CASSQDLPTDGQGSNQPQHF	TRBJ1-5	-	TRBV4-3	TRBD1
TGCGCCAGCAGACTAGCCACAGATACGCAGTATTTT	CASRLATDTQYF	TRBJ2-3	-	TRBV5-1	-
TGTGCCAGCAGTTACTCATTACAGGGGTCTGAAGCTTTCTTT	CASSYSLQGSEAFF	TRBJ1-1	-	TRBV6-2/TRBV6-3	TRBD1
TGTGCCAGCAGCTCACGACAGGGTATCGCTGAAGCTTTCTTT	CASSSRQGIAEAFF	TRBJ1-1	-	TRBV11-2	TRBD1
TGTGCCAGCAGTTACTCGATTGCGGTGCGAAAACTGTTTTTT	CASSYSIAVRKLFF	TRBJ1-4	-	TRBV6-7	-
TGTGCCAGCAGCCAATGGGACATAGGCTATGGCTACACCTTC	CASSQWDIGYGYTF	TRBJ1-2	-	TRBV3-1/TRBV3-2	-
TGTGCCTGGAACCCCCCCATTTGGCAGGGGCGAATCTATAATTCACCCCTCCACTTT	CAWNPPIWQGRIYNSPLHF	TRBJ1-6	-	TRBV30	-
TGTGCCAGCAGTTTAGCAGGGGCCGGCACTGAAGCTTTCTTT	CASSLAGAGTEAFF	TRBJ1-1	-	TRBV27	-
TGTGCCAGTAGTATCGGAGGACAGCCCCAGCATTTT	CASSIGGQPQHF	TRBJ1-5	-	TRBV19	-
TGTGCCAGCAGTTCCCAGAATTGGGCTCAGCCCCAGCATTTT	CASSSQNWAQPQHF	TRBJ1-5	medium-sized	TRBV28	-
TGTGCCAGCAGCCCCGCCCCGACAGGGATCAATTCACCCCTCCACTTT	CASSPAPTGINSPLHF	TRBJ1-6	-	TRBV13	TRBD1
TGTGCCAGCAGCCCGAACCGACAGGCTGGCTACACCTTC	CASSPNRQAGYTF	TRBJ1-2	-	TRBV3-1/TRBV3-2	-
TGTGCCAGTAGTATCCCAGGGGCTGGAAACACCATATATTTT	CASSIPGAGNTIYF	TRBJ1-3	-	TRBV19	-
TGTGCCAGCACCACAGGGATCGCTGAAGCTTTCTTT	CASTTGIAEAFF	TRBJ1-1	-	TRBV3-1/TRBV3-2	-